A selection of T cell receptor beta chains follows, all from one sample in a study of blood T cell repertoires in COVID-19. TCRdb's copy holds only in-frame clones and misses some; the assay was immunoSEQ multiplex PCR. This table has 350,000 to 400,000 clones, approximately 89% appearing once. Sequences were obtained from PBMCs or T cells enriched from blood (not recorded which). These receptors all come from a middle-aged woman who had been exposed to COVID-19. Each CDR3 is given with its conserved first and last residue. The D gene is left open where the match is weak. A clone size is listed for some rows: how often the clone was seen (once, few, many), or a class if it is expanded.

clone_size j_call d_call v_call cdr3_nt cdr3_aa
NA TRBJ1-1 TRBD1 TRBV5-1 TGCGCCAGCTCCAGGGCCGGGACAGGGGATGAAGCTTTCTTT CASSRAGTGDEAFF
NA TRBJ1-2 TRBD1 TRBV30 TGTGCCTGGAGTCAGACAGGGAACTATGGCTACACCTTC CAWSQTGNYGYTF
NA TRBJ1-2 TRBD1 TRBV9 TGTGCCAGCAGCGCGTCGGGACAGTCGGGCTACACCTTC CASSASGQSGYTF
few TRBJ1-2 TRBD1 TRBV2 TGTGCCAGCAGAGACCGACAGGGGGGAAGTGGCTACACCTTC CASRDRQGGSGYTF
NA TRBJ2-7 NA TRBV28 TGTGCCAGCAGTTTGCTGGCGGGGGAGCAGTACTTC CASSLLAGEQYF
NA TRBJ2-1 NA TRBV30 TGTGCCTGGAGCCATGGCATCTACAATGAGCAGTTCTTC CAWSHGIYNEQFF
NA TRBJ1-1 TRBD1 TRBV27 TGTGCCAGCAGTCCCCCGGACAGGGACACTGAAGCTTTCTTT CASSPPDRDTEAFF
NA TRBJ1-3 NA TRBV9 TGTGCCAGCAGCCCTGAGGGCGTCGGTGGAAACACCATATATTTT CASSPEGVGGNTIYF
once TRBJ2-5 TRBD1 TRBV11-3 TGTGCCAGCAGCTTCTTACAGGGGGCGACCCAGAGGACCCAGTACTTC CASSFLQGATQRTQYF
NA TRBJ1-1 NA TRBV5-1 TGCGCCAGCAGCTTGCAGGGGATGAACACTGAAGCTTTCTTT CASSLQGMNTEAFF
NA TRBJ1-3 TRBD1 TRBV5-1 TGCGCCAGCAGCTCCCAGACAGGGGGCTCTGGAAACACCATATATTTT CASSSQTGGSGNTIYF
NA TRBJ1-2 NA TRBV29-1 TGCAGCGTTGAGGGCCCACAAACTGGCTACACCTTC CSVEGPQTGYTF
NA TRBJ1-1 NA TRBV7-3 TGTGCCAGCAGCTTAGAGGTCGGTAGCGAAGCTTTCTTT CASSLEVGSEAFF
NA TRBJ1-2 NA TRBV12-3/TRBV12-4 TGTGCCAGCAGTTTAGACACCTATGGCTACACCTTC CASSLDTYGYTF
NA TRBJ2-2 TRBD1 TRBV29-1 TGCAGCGCCGGGACAGGGGGCACCGGGGAGCTGTTTTTT CSAGTGGTGELFF
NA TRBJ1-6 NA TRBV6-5 TGTGCCAGCAGTTACGGGGGGGTTGGGAATTCACCCCTCCACTTT CASSYGGVGNSPLHF
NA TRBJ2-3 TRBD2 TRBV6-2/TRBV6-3 TGTGCCAGCAGCCTACTAGCGGGAGGCGATACGCAGTATTTT CASSLLAGGDTQYF
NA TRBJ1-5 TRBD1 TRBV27 TGTGCCAGCAGAGCCGGGACAGGGGGCGCATATCAGGCCCAGCATTTT CASRAGTGGAYQAQHF
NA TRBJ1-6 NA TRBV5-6 TGTGCCAGCAGTTACGGGACATCCTATAATTCACCCCTCCACTTT CASSYGTSYNSPLHF
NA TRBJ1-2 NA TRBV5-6 TGTGCCAGCAGCTTGCGCCAGGCAGCATATGGCTACACCTTC CASSLRQAAYGYTF
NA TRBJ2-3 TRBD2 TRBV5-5 TGTGCCAGCAGCTTGCTGACTAGCGGGGAAGGTACGCAGTATTTT CASSLLTSGEGTQYF
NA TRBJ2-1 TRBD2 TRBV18 TGTGCCAGCTCACCTGGACTAGCGGGAGCCAATGAGCAGTTCTTC CASSPGLAGANEQFF
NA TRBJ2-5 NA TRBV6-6 TGTGCCAGCAGACGACAGGGAGGGGAGACCCAGTACTTC CASRRQGGETQYF
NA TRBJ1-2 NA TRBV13 TGTGCCAGCAGCCCCCCGGAGGGGCCCGGCAAAACCTATGGCTACACCTTC CASSPPEGPGKTYGYTF
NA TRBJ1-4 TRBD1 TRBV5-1 TGCGCCAGCAGATTGGGACAGGGTAATGAAAAACTGTTTTTT CASRLGQGNEKLFF
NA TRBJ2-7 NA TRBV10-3 TGTGCCATCAGTCCCCAGGCCGAGCAGTACTTC CAISPQAEQYF
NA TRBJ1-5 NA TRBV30 TGTGCCTGGAGTGGGAGGACTAGCAATCAGCCCCAGCATTTT CAWSGRTSNQPQHF
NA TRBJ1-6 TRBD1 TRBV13 TGTGCCAGCAGCTTAGTGACAGGGGTAGGGTCACCCCTCCACTTT CASSLVTGVGSPLHF
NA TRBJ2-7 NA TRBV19 TGTGCCAGTAGTACCCGACCGACAGTCCTCTCCTACGAGCAGTACTTC CASSTRPTVLSYEQYF
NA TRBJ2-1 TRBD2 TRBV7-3 TGTGCCAGCAGCCCTCGACCAGCGGGGGGGCTTTCCCACAATGAGCAGTTCTTC CASSPRPAGGLSHNEQFF
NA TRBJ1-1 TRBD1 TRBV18 TGTGCCAGCTCACAACCCGGGACAGGGGGTGAAGCTTTCTTT CASSQPGTGGEAFF
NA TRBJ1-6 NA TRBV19 TGTGCCAGTAGTACCTTCAGACAGCTTGGTTCACCCCTCCACTTT CASSTFRQLGSPLHF
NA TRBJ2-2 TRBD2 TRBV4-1 TGCGCCAGCAGCCAAGATCCTAGCGGAAGGTTCGCGAACACCGGGGAGCTGTTTTTT CASSQDPSGRFANTGELFF
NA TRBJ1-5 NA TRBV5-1 TGCGCCAGCAGCCCCATTCCTACCGATCAGCCCCAGCATTTT CASSPIPTDQPQHF
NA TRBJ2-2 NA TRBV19 TGTGCCAGTAGTTTCGGCGGGACGAACACCGGGGAGCTGTTTTTT CASSFGGTNTGELFF
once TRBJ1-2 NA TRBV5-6 TGTGCCAGCAGCTTACTCCCAGGGACCTCAGGGGATGGCTACACCTTC CASSLLPGTSGDGYTF
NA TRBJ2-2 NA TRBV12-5 TGTGCTAGTGGTTCACTGACCGGGGAGCTGTTTTTT CASGSLTGELFF
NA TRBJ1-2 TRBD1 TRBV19 TGTGCCAGTAGTTCCCGACAGGGGGCGCGGAACTATGGCTACACCTTC CASSSRQGARNYGYTF
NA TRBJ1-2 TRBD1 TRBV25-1 TGTGCCAGCAGTCCAACCGGGACAGGGAGGGGTGGCTACACCTTC CASSPTGTGRGGYTF
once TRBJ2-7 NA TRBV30 TGTGCCTGGAGTGTAGGCGCAGGGTACGAGCAGTACTTC CAWSVGAGYEQYF
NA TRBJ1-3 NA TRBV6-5 TGTGCCAGCAGTTACAAGGAGTCTGGAAACACCATATATTTT CASSYKESGNTIYF
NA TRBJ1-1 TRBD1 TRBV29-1 TGCAGCGGCCGAGGGACAGGGCCAAGTGTGGGCACTGAAGCTTTCTTT CSGRGTGPSVGTEAFF
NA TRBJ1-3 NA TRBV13 TGTGCCAGCAGCTTCAGGGGAAACACCATATATTTT CASSFRGNTIYF
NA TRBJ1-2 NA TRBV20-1 TGCAGTGCTAGTATGAGGGAGGGCTACACCTTC CSASMREGYTF
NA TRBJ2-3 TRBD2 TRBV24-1 TGTGCCACCAGTGATTTTCCATCTTTCTGGACTAGCGGGAGGGCGCGCACAGATACGCAGTATTTT CATSDFPSFWTSGRARTDTQYF
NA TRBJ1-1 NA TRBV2 TGTGCCAGCAGTGAAGCGAATAGGGGTTTCACTGAAGCTTTCTTT CASSEANRGFTEAFF
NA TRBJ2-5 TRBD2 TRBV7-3 TGTGCCAGCAGCCCGGGACTAGCGGGAGGAAACCAAGAGACCCAGTACTTC CASSPGLAGGNQETQYF
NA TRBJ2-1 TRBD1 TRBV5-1 TGCGCCAGCAGCCCTTCCGGGACAGGGGTGAATGAGCAGTTCTTC CASSPSGTGVNEQFF
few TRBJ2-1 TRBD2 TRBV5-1 TGCGCCAGCAGCCCGGAAGCGGGGGCTCTCTACAATGAGCAGTTCTTC CASSPEAGALYNEQFF
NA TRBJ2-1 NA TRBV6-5 TGTGCCAGCAGTTACGGTTTCTTGAGCTCCTACAATGAGCAGTTCTTC CASSYGFLSSYNEQFF
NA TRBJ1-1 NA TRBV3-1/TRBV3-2 TGTGCCAGCAGCACCCTGTCAAAGGGGTTGGTGAACACTGAAGCTTTCTTT CASSTLSKGLVNTEAFF
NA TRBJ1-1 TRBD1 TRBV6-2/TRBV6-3 TGTGCCAGCAGTTTGGGACAGGGGGTGGTAGGCACTGAAGCTTTCTTT CASSLGQGVVGTEAFF
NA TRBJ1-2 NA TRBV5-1 TGCGCCAGCAGCTTGGAGGGGGGGCAAGGCTACACCTTC CASSLEGGQGYTF
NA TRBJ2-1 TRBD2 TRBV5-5 TGTGCCAGCAGCCCCCCCGCGGGGGGCAATGAGCAGTTCTTC CASSPPAGGNEQFF